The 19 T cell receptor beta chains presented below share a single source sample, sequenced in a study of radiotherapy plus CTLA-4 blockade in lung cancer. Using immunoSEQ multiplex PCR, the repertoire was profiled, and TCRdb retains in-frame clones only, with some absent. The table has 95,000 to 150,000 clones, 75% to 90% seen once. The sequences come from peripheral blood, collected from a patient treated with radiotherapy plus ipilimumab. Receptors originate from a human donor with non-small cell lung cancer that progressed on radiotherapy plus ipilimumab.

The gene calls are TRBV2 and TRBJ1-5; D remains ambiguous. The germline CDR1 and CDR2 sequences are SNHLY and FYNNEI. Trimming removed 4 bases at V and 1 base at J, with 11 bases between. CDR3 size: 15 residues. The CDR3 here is CASSGPGLSNQPQHF. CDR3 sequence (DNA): TGTGCCAGCAGTGGGCCGGGGTTGAGCAATCAGCCCCAGCATTTT.

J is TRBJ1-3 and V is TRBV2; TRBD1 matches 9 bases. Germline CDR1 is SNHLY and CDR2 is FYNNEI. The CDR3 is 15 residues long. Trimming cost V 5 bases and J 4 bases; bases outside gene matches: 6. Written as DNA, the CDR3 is TGTGCCAGCAGTCAACAGGGGGCGCAGGGAAACACCATATATTTT. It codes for CASSQQGAQGNTIYF.

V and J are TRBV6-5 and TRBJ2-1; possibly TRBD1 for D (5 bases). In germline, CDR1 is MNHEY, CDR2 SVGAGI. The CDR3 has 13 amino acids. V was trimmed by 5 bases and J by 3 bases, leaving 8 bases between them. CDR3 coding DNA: TGTGCCAGCAGTGAACAGGACTACAATGAGCAGTTCTTC. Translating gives CASSEQDYNEQFF.

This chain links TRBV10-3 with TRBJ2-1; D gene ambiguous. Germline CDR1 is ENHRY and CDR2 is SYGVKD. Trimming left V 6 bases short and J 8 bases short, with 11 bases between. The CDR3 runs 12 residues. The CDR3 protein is CAISLVSDEQFF. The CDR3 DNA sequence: TGTGCCATCAGCCTCGTATCCGATGAGCAGTTCTTC.

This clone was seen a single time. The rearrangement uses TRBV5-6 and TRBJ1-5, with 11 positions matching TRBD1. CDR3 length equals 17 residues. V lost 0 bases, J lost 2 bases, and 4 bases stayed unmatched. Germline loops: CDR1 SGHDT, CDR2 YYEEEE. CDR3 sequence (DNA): TGTGCCAGCAGCTTGGGGGGACAGGGGGTCGGCAATCAGCCCCAGCATTTT. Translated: CASSLGGQGVGNQPQHF.

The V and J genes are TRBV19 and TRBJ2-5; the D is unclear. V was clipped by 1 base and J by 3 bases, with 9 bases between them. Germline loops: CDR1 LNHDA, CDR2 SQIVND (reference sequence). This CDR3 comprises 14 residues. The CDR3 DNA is TGTGCCAGTAGTATAGTTACCGGAAAAGAGACCCAGTACTTC. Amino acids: CASSIVTGKETQYF.

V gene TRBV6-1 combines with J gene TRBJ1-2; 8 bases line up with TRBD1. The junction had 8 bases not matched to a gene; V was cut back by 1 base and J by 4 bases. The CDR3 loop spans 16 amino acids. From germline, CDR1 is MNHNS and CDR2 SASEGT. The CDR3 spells CASSEGDRGGAYGYTF. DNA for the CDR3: TGTGCCAGCAGTGAAGGTGACAGGGGAGGGGCCTATGGCTACACCTTC.

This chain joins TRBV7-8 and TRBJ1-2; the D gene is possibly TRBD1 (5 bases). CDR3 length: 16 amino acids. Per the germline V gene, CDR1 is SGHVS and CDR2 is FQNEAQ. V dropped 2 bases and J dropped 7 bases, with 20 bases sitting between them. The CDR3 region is CASSLSGARVAGGYTF. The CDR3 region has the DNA TGTGCCAGCAGCTTAAGTGGGGCACGAGTAGCCGGTGGCTACACCTTC.

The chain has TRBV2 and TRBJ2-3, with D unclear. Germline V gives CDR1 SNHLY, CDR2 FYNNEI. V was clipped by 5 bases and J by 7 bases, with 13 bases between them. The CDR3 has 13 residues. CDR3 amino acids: CASSRGIGHTQYF. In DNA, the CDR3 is TGTGCCAGCAGTCGAGGAATCGGGCATACGCAGTATTTT.

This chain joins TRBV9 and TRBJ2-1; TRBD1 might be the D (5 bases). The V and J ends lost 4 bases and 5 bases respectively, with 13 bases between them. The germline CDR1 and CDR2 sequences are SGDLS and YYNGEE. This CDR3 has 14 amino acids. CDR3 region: CASSPQGLNNEQFF. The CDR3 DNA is TGTGCCAGCAGCCCCCAGGGTCTTAACAATGAGCAGTTCTTC.

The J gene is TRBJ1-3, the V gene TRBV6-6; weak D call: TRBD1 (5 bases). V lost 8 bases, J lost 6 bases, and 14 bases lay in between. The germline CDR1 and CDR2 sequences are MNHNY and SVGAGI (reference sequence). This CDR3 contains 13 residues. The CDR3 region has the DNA TGTGCCAGCGCAGCGGCAGGGCCAAACACCATATATTTT. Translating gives CASAAAGPNTIYF.

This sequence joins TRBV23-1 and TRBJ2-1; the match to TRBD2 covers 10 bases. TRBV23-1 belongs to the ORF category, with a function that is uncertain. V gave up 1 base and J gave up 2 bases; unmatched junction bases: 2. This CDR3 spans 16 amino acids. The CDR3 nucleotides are TGCGCCAGCAGTCAATGCAGCGGGGGGGCCTACAATGAGCAGTTCTTC. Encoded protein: CASSQCSGGAYNEQFF.

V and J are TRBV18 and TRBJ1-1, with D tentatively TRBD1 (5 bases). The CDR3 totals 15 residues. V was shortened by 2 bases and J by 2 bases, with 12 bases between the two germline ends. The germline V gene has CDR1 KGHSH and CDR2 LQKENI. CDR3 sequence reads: CASSPVGARNTEAFF. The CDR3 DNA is TGTGCCAGCTCACCAGTCGGGGCTCGCAACACTGAAGCTTTCTTT.

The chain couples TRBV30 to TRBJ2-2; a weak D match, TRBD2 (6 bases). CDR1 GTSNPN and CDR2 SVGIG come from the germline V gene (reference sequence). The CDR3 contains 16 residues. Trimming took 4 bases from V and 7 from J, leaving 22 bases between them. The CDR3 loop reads CAWTPLRLVFGGELFF. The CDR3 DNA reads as TGTGCCTGGACCCCCCTCAGACTAGTCTTCGGCGGGGAGCTGTTTTTT.

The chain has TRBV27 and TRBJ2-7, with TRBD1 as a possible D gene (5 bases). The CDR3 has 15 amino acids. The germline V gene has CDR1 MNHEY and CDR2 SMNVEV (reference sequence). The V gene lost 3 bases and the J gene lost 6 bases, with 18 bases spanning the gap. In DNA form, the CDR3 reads TGTGCCAGCAGTTTTGGTGCAGGGCGCAACGTCGAGCAGTACTTC. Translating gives CASSFGAGRNVEQYF.

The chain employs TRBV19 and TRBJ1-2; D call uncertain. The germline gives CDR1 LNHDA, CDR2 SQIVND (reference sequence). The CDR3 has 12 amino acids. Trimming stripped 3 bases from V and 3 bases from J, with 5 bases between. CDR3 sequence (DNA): TGTGCCAGTAGTATCTCCGACTATGGCTACACCTTC. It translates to CASSISDYGYTF. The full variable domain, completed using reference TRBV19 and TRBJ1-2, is DGGITQSPKYLFRKEGQNVTLSCEQNLNHDAMYWYRQDPGQGLRLIYYSQIVNDFQKGDIAEGYSVSREKKESFPLTVTSAQKNPTAFYLCASSISDYGYTFGSGTRLTVV.

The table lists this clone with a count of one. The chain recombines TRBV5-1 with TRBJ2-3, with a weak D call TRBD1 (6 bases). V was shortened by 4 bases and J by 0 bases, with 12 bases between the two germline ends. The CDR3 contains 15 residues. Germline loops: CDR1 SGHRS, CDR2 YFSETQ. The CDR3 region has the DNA TGCGCCAGCAGCCTAGACAGGCCCAGCACAGATACGCAGTATTTT. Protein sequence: CASSLDRPSTDTQYF.

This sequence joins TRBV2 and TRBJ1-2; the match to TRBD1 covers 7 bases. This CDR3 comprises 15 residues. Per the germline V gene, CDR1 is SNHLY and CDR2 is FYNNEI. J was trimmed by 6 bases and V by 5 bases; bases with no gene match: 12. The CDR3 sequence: CASSPHSLDRDGYTF. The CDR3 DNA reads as TGTGCCAGCAGTCCCCATTCCCTCGACAGGGATGGCTACACCTTC.

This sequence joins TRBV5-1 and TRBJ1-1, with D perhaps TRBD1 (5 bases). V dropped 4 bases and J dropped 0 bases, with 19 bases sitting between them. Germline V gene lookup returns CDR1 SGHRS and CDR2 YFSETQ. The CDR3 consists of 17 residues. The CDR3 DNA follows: TGCGCCAGCAGCCTGGCTTCTGGGGCCAACTTGAACACTGAAGCTTTCTTT. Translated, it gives CASSLASGANLNTEAFF.